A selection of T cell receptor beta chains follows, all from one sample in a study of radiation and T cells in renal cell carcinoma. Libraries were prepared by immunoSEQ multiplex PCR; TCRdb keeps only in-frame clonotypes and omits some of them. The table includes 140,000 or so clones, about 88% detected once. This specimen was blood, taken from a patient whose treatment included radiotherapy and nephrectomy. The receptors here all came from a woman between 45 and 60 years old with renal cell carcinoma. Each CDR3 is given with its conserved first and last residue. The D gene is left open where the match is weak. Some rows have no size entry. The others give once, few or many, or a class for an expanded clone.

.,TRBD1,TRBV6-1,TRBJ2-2,CASIKDRASTGELFF,TGTGCCAGCATAAAGGACAGGGCGAGCACCGGGGAGCTGTTTTTT
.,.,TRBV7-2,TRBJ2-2,CASSSDLAGELFF,TGTGCCAGCAGCTCTGACTTAGCGGGGGAGCTGTTTTTT
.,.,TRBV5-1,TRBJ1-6,CASTEGGARSPLHF,TGCGCCAGCACCGAAGGGGGGGCAAGATCACCCCTCCACTTT
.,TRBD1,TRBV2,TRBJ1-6,CASSTPPGQYNSPLHF,TGTGCCAGCAGTACTCCGCCGGGACAGTATAATTCACCCCTCCACTTT
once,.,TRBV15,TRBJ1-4,CATSSGGQGRNEKLFF,TGTGCCACCAGCTCAGGTGGGCAGGGAAGAAATGAAAAACTGTTTTTT
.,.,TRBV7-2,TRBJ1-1,CASSSSRNTEAFF,TGTGCCAGCAGCTCTTCACGGAACACTGAAGCTTTCTTT
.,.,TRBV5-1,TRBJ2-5,CASSLVTGSETQYF,TGCGCCAGCAGCTTGGTTACAGGGTCAGAGACCCAGTACTTC
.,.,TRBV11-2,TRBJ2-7,CASSLGAAHSYEQYF,TGTGCCAGCAGCTTAGGGGCCGCTCACTCCTACGAGCAGTACTTC
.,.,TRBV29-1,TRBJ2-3,CSVAPGPRGTQYF,TGCAGCGTCGCTCCGGGACCCCGGGGTACGCAGTATTTT
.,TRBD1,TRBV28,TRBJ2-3,CASSNPTGGWIDTQYF,TGTGCCAGCAGTAACCCGACAGGGGGATGGATAGATACGCAGTATTTT
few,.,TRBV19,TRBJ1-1,CASSRDRDTEAFF,TGTGCCAGCTCACGGGACCGGGACACTGAAGCTTTCTTT
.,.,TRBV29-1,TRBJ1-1,CSVEASGGTEAFF,TGCAGCGTTGAGGCTTCCGGGGGTACTGAAGCTTTCTTT
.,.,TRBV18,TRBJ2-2,CASSPIQYTGELFF,TGTGCCAGCTCACCAATCCAGTACACCGGGGAGCTGTTTTTT
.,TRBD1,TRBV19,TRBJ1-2,CASSETGGYGYTF,TGTGCCAGTAGTGAGACAGGGGGCTATGGCTACACCTTC
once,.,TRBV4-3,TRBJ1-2,CASSQDVTGRNGYTF,TGCGCCAGCAGCCAAGATGTCACAGGGAGGAATGGCTACACCTTC
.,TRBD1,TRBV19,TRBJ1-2,CASRTDREWDGYTF,TGTGCCAGTAGGACTGACAGGGAATGGGATGGCTACACCTTC
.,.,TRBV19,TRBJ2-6,CASSMWADNSNSGANVLTF,TGTGCCAGTAGTATGTGGGCAGACAACTCTAACTCTGGGGCCAACGTCCTGACTTTC
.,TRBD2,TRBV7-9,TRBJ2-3,CASSLPGGGTDTQYF,TGTGCCAGCAGCTTACCCGGGGGGGGCACAGATACGCAGTATTTT
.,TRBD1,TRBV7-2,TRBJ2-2,CASTDRVNTGELFF,TGTGCCAGCACGGACAGGGTGAACACCGGGGAGCTGTTTTTT
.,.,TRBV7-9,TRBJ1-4,CASSLYPRNGGKLFF,TGTGCCAGCAGCTTGTATCCTAGGAACGGTGGGAAACTGTTTTTT
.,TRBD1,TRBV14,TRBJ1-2,CASSITGAYGYGYTF,TGTGCCAGCAGCATTACAGGGGCGTACGGCTATGGCTACACCTTC